The sample holds many counts of the clone carrying this TCR beta chain. The antigen is unknown. The CDR3 runs to 12 residues. V gave up 5 bases and J gave up 2 bases, with 6 bases separating them. Per the germline V gene, CDR1 is SEHNR and CDR2 is FQNEAQ (reference sequence). Each CDR3 protein gets one entry after TCRdb re-called the RT-PCR reads with MiXCR. The data hold more than 150,000 distinct CDR3 sequences, with roughly 8.7% observed a single time. The data are from a study of response to subunit inactivated influenza vaccine. Findings of the study overall: Seasonal influenza vaccination, on each occasion, was suggested by the authors to recruit few new T cells.

This TCR was recovered from a man aged 45-60 years who received an inactivated influenza vaccine. Sequenced here: non-naive T cells sorted from PBMCs, sampled on the day of vaccination. V usage is TRBV7-9 and J usage is TRBJ1-2; D unresolved. The CDR3 DNA sequence: TGTGCCAGCAGCATGACAAACTATGGCTACACCTTC. It specifies CASSMTNYGYTF.